What follows is one T cell receptor (beta chain) and its context. The clone's antigen remains unknown. It has no much larger one-base neighbor in the sample; base qualities were not kept. This entry belongs to a study of regulatory T cells in long-lasting Graves disease (dated by TCRdb to 2020 to 2022). Regarding the study in general: Newly diagnosed Graves' disease patients had taken antithyroid drugs for less than 3 months. Peripheral blood TCR sequencing and RNA sequencing compared persistent Graves' disease patients with newly diagnosed Graves' disease patients. The study was conducted in China and was registered as a clinical trial. A total of around 35 samples were covered by TCR sequencing, comprising around 13 persistent and about 20 newly diagnosed Graves' disease patients.

Interpreted using the paper, the time point label stands for: newly diagnosed GD, antithyroid drugs for less than 3 months. RNA was extracted from PBMCs in TRIzol for both TCR sequencing and RNA sequencing. Graves' disease was diagnosed according to American Thyroid Association guidelines. Recruitment of patients was carried out at an endocrinology department in Xi'an, China. Each patient gave 7.5 to 10 milliliters of peripheral blood, collected in an EDTA anticoagulant tube. PBMCs were isolated by Ficoll Paque Plus density gradient separation without further T cell sorting. An Agilent 2100 Bioanalyzer and agarose gel were used to check RNA quality, and a NanoDrop 2000 was used to measure RNA concentration. The CDR3 starts with the cysteine, ends with the phenylalanine, and has 14 residues. CDR3 DNA only is kept here, 42 bases in frame from base 1. From the germline V gene, CDR1 is MNHNS and CDR2 is SASEGT. Cut back by 0 bases and 4 bases, the V and J ends lie 7 bases apart.

Overall study results and their limits: TRBV28, TRBJ1-2 and TRBJ2-5 were preferentially used in persistent disease, while TRBV20-1 and TRBJ2-1 were favored in newly diagnosed disease. Sequencing and analysis were restricted to the TCR beta chain. A larger number of public clonotypes was shared among persistent patients (more than 2,500) than among newly diagnosed patients (approximately 1,000). Lower TCR Shannon entropy and fewer highly expanded clones were observed in persistent Graves' disease patients than in newly diagnosed patients, which suggested clonal expansion. The authors acknowledged the small sample size as a limitation that may reduce accuracy. The study examined only peripheral blood because the primary lesion, thyroid tissue, could not be accessed.

Library generation was performed with multiplex PCR. TCRdb lists the instrument as Illumina HiSeq 4000. To build TCR beta libraries, CDR3 regions were amplified by Arm-PCR using iRepertoire HTBI primers. Before sequencing, the PCR products underwent gel purification. Turning to the authors' computational methods: Gene usage analysis of CDR3 amino acid clonotypes relied on the 55 to 80 TRBV and about 13 TRBJ segments identified across samples. COPE and FqMerger were used to merge the filtered high-quality paired reads into contigs. Contigs were aligned with BLAST to IMGT TRBV, TRBD and TRBJ reference genes, and CDR3 was defined per IMGT. Highly expanded clones were defined as clonotypes with a frequency above 0.1%. Repertoire diversity was measured by Shannon entropy, and V-J evenness by the Gini coefficient. Clonotypes shared by more than one individual were considered public. TCRdb reanalyzed the raw reads on its own, using fastp at Q25 for trimming and MiXCR for clone calling, and kept in-frame beta chains. Under each unique CDR3 protein, matching rows form one entry showing the most common genes and DNA. TCRdb, not the original authors, processed these V and J calls. In this sample the table shows some 200,000 distinct CDR3 sequences, around 19% of which occur a single time. Approximately 12% of the sample belongs to the ten largest clones.

The sample also formed part of further work on T cells in Graves' hyperthyroidism and ophthalmopathy. Per the second study: Graves' hyperthyroidism was defined as stable when no progression to ophthalmopathy occurred over 18 months of follow-up. The hyperthyroidism patients were between 18 and 65 years old and newly diagnosed, with a disease duration of less than 2 months. Exclusion was applied to patients with uncontrolled infections, other autoimmune diseases, pregnancy or lactation. Diagnoses relied on clinical symptoms, serum thyroxine and TRAb, thyroid ultrasound and orbital computed tomography. The TCR CDR3 was subjected to a first round of RT-PCR using the HTBI primer set and the Qiagen OneStep RT-PCR kit. Blood samples also contained most of the expanded thyroid clonotypes (frequency above 0.001), which suggests that blood repertoires may reflect thyroid immune responses. A model built on a 13 V-J signature distinguished ophthalmopathy from stable hyperthyroidism, reaching 85% to 90% sensitivity and approximately 81% specificity in cross-validation and 80%/75% in testing. In validation, progression to ophthalmopathy was predicted by the model with about 70% sensitivity and about 72% specificity, a median of approximately 7.1 months before onset. A discovery cohort of about a hundred patients, about 40 with Graves' ophthalmopathy and 57 with stable Graves' hyperthyroidism, was used to find distinguishing TCR V-J signatures. Prospective prediction of ophthalmopathy was tested in an independent validation cohort of approximately 19 hyperthyroidism patients and approximately 17 patients who later progressed to ophthalmopathy. The 95 to 100 discovery patients were randomly divided into training and test sets at a 7:3 ratio. The study also compared thyroid tissue and blood T-cell repertoires from over 5 Graves' hyperthyroidism patients. After sampling, hyperthyroidism patients received methimazole starting at 30 mg daily, and ophthalmopathy patients received high-dose intravenous methylprednisolone. Libraries were constructed in a second round of multiplex PCR, after which size selection and purification were carried out. The libraries were sequenced on an Illumina HiSeq2000 using paired-end 100 bp reads. SOAPnuke was used to process the raw data, removing reads that contained adapters or uncalled bases, had a mean Phred below 15, or lacked an exact match to the constant primer or identifier. COPE v1.2.5 was used to merge the high-quality paired reads, and each unique nucleotide sequence was defined as a clonotype. MiTCR v1.1 was used to align the clonotypes against IMGT TRBV, TRBD and TRBJ reference segments. Analysis was restricted to V-J combinations with a frequency above 0.0001, which covered roughly 99% of repertoires. A TCS score was defined as the ratio of F50 (clonal expansion) to E x V (chaos), with BLOSUM62-based TCRdist applied between CDR3 peptides within each V-J. Welch's t-statistics and random forest reduced roughly 540 V-J features to 10 to 15, which were used in a naive Bayes classifier (R e1071). Sample size was not statistically predetermined, and investigators were not blinded to group allocation. TCR Vbeta CDR3 sequencing of 120 to 150 peripheral blood samples (around 45 ophthalmopathy, 70 to 85 hyperthyroidism and roughly 17 progressor patients) is reported in the paper.

Here the sequenced sample was peripheral blood mononuclear cells (PBMCs), taken at new diagnosis, from a patient treated with antithyroid drugs. The receptor was isolated from a woman in her thirties with Graves disease. Donor details come from another sample of the same person, matched by shared clones. The receptor chain draws on TRBV6-1 and TRBJ1-5; there is no confident call for the D gene. The DNA is as follows: TGTGCCAGCAGTGAAGCGGTCCTTAATCAGCCCCAGCATTTT. Translated, it reads CASSEAVLNQPQHF.